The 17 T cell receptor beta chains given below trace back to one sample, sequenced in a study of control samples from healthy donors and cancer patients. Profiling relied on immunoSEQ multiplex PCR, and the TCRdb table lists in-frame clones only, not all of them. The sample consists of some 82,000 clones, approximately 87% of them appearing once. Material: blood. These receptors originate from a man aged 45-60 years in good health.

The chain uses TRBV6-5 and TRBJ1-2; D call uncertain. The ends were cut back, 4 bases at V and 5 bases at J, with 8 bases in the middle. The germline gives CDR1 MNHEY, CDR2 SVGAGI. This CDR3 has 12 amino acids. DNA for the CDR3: TGTGCCAGCAGTTCCTCGGGGTATGGCTACACCTTC. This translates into CASSSSGYGYTF.

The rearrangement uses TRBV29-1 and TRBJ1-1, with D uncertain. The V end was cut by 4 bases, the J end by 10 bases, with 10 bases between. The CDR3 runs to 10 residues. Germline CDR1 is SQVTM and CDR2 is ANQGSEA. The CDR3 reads CSVVTEGAFF. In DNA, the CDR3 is TGCAGCGTTGTTACCGAAGGAGCTTTCTTT. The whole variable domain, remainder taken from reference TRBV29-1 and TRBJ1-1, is SAVISQKPSRDICQRGTSLTIQCQVDSQVTMMFWYRQQPGQSLTLIATANQGSEATYESGFVIDKFPISRPNLTFSTLTVSNMSPEDSSIYLCSVVTEGAFFGQGTRLTVV.

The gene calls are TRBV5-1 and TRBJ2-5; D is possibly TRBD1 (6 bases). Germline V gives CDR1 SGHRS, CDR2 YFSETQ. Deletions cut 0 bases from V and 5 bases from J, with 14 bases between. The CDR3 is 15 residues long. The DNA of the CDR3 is TGCGCCAGCAGCTTGGAGGGGGTTACTGGGGAGACCCAGTACTTC. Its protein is CASSLEGVTGETQYF.

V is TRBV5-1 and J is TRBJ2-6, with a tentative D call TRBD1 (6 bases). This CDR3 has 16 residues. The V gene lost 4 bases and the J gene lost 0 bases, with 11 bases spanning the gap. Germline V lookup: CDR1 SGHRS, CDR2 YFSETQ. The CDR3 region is CASSRTDTSGANVLTF. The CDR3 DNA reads TGCGCCAGCAGCCGGACAGACACCTCTGGGGCCAACGTCCTGACTTTC.

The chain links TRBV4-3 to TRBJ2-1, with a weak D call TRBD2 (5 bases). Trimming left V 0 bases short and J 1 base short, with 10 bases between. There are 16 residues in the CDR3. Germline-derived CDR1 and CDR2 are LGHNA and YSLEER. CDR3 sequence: CASSQEGRLSYNEQFF. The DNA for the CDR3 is TGCGCCAGCAGCCAAGAAGGTAGACTATCCTACAATGAGCAGTTCTTC.

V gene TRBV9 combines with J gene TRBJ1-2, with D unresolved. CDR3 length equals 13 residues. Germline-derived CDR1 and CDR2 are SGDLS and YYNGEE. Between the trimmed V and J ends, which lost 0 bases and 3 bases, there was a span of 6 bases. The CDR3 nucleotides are TGTGCCAGCAGCGTAGTATCGGACTATGGCTACACCTTC. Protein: CASSVVSDYGYTF. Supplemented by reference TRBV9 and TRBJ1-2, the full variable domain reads DSGVTQTPKHLITATGQRVTLRCSPRSGDLSVYWYQQSLDQGLQFLIQYYNGEERAKGNILERFSAQQFPDLHSELNLSSLELGDSALYFCASSVVSDYGYTFGSGTRLTVV.

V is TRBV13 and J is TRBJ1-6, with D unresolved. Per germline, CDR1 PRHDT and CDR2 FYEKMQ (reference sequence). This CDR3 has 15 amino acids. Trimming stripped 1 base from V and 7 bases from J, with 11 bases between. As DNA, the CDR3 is TGTGCCAGCAGCTTAGCCGGTGACAAGAATTCACCCCTCCACTTT. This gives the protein CASSLAGDKNSPLHF. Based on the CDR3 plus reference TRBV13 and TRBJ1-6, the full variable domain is AAGVIQSPRHLIKEKRETATLKCYPIPRHDTVYWYQQGPGQDPQFLISFYEKMQSDKGSIPDRFSAQQFSDYHSELNMSSLELGDSALYFCASSLAGDKNSPLHFGNGTRLTVT.

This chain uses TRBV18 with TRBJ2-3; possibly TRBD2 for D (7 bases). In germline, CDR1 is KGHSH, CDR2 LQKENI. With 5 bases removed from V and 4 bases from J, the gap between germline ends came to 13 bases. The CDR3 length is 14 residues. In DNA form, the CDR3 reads TGTGCCAGCTCATCGGCGGGGGCCCCAGATACGCAGTATTTT. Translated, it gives CASSSAGAPDTQYF. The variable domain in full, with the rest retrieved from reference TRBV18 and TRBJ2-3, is NAGVMQNPRHLVRRRGQEARLRCSPMKGHSHVYWYRQLPEEGLKFMVYLQKENIIDESGMPKERFSAEFPKEGPSILRIQQVVRGDSAAYFCASSSAGAPDTQYFGPGTRLTVL.

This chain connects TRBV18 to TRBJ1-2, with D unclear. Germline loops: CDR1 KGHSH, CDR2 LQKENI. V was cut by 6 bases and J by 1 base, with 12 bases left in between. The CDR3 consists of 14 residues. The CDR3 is CASSLMRDNYGYTF. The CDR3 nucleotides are TGTGCCAGCTCCCTAATGAGGGATAACTATGGCTACACCTTC.

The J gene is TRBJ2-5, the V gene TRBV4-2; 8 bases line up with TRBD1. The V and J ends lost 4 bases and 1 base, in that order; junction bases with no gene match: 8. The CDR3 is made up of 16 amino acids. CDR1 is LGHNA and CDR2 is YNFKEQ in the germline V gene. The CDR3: CASSPWTGSTQETQYF. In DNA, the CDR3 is TGTGCCAGCAGCCCTTGGACAGGGAGTACCCAAGAGACCCAGTACTTC.

The CDR3 sequence: CASSQDRGQVNEKLFF. CDR3 in DNA: TGTGCCAGCAGCCAAGATCGGGGACAGGTTAATGAAAAACTGTTTTTT. The chain combines TRBV14 with TRBJ1-4, with 8 bases fitting TRBD1. J lost 4 bases, V lost 0 bases, and 4 bases had no gene match. Per germline, CDR1 SGHDN and CDR2 FVKESK. The CDR3 is made up of 16 amino acids.

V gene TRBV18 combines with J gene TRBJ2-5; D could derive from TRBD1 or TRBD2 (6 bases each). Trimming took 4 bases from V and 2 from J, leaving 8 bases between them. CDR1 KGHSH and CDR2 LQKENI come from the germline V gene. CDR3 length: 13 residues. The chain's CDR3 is CASSRGGQETQYF. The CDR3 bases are TGTGCCAGCTCACGAGGGGGGCAAGAGACCCAGTACTTC.

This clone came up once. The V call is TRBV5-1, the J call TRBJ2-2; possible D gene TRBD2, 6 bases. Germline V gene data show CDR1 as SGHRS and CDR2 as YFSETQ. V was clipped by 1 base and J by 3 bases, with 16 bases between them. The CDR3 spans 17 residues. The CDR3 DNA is TGCGCCAGCAGCTTGTTAGGTCTAGCGAGGGACACCGGGGAGCTGTTTTTT. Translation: CASSLLGLARDTGELFF.

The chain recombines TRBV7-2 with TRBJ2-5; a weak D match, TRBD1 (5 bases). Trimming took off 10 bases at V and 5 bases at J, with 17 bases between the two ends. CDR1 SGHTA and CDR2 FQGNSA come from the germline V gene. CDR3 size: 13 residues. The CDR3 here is CATSPDSRETQYF. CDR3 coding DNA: TGTGCCACCTCACCCGACAGTAGGGAGACCCAGTACTTC.

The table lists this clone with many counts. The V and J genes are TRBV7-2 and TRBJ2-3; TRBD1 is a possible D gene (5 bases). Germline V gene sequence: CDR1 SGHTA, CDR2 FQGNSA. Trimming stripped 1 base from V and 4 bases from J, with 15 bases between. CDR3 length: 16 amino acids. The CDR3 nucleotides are TGTGCCAGCAGCTTAGTAGGCCAGGGATCCGCAGATACGCAGTATTTT. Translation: CASSLVGQGSADTQYF.

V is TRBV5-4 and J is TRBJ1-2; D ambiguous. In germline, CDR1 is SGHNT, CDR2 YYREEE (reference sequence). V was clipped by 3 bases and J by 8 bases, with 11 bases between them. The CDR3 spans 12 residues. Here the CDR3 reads CASSSPNRGYTF. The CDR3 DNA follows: TGTGCCAGCAGCTCCCCCAACCGGGGCTACACCTTC.

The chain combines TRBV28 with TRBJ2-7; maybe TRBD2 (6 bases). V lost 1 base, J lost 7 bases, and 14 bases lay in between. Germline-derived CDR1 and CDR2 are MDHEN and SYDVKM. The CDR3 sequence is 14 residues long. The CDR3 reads CASSLSGDGNEQYV. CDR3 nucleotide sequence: TGTGCCAGCAGTTTATCGGGGGATGGGAATGAGCAGTACGTC.